This T cell receptor (beta chain) appears in the sequencing data of a study of cytomegalovirus exposure and HLA in healthy donors (dated by TCRdb to about 2017). Background on the whole study: In an earlier analysis of approximately 500 of the donors, about 260 Gb of sequence data and just under 120 million unique TCR beta sequences from about 190 million T cells were reported. Donor age, sex, ethnicity and CMV serostatus were compiled together with the repertoire data. The study aimed to test whether cataloging public T cell receptors could reveal signatures of past pathogen exposure. The T cell repertoires of about 700 subjects were profiled by immunosequencing and related to cytomegalovirus serostatus. Of the approximately 370 genotyped donors, 80% to 90% were placed in the genetic ancestry cluster associated with self-reported Caucasian donors. To decide whether each TCR beta V gene segment behaved as functional or pseudogenic, an earlier analysis of some 570 of the donors relied on high-throughput TCR beta sequencing. In addition to the first cohort of approximately 670 subjects, a separate validation cohort of some 120 different subjects was used. An early release covering roughly 640 HLA-typed donors comprised 250 to 350 gigabases of sequencing data and approximately 80 million unique TCR sequences. Class I and class II HLA loci were covered by the typing at four-digit resolution. The number of typed donors differed by locus: about 620-640 for A, B, C, DRB1 and DQB1; 500 to 550 for DQA1; 606 for DPA1; and roughly 490 for DPB1. Among 350 to 400 genotyped donors of the cohort, an average of about 240,000 unique TCR beta nucleotide sequences were sequenced per donor, roughly a sixth of them non-productive. A later genetic analysis took genome-wide SNP genotypes for about 55% of the 666 donors and used that subset as a discovery cohort. High-throughput TCR immunosequencing, statistical association of individual TCRs with disease status, and machine learning were combined to predict cytomegalovirus infection status. All discovery cohort repertoires had been generated using a single sequencing platform. Rather than drawing on any new phenotypic data, the later analysis identified candidate immune exposures from TCR beta sequences and the way those sequences occurred across donors. A handful of DR-DQ haplotypes were handled as single units for association and clustering because linkage in the cohort was strong. A later analysis re-examined previously published TCR beta repertoires from roughly 720 donors and added high-resolution HLA genotyping to investigate patterns of TCR occurrence. The study at large found these results: The study listed 150 to 200 TCR beta chains as associated with cytomegalovirus. Presence/absence analyses assumed roughly uniform sequencing depth across donors, an assumption that may not hold. In a later genetic analysis, fewer N-insertions in productive TCRs were reported among donors in an Asian-associated ancestry cluster than the roughly 640-donor mean. Because counts were too low, seventeen rarely observed V segments, including chromosome 9 orphons, were left out of the earlier analysis of 500 to 650 of the donors. In a later analysis, HLA-associated TCR beta chains were found to be more clonally expanded and to have lower generation probabilities than equally common non-associated chains. Across donors, most TCR sequences were observed very rarely, whereas some public TCRs were present in many individuals. In vitro tests confirmed that a few of the cytomegalovirus-associated TCR beta chains recognize cytomegalovirus antigens. Some IMGT-functional V segments, including TRBV6-2 and TRBV6-3, could not be distinguished by the 87-base-pair reads and were therefore excluded. According to a later analysis, TCR association rates differed among HLA loci, with DRB1 alleles showing the most associated TCRs and HLA-C alleles showing the fewest. According to the authors, the approach could potentially be generalized to other disease states and immunological phenotypes. Broadly in line with IMGT annotations, most TCR beta V segments showed up in productive rearrangements about 90% or about 30% of the time in an earlier analysis of around 600 of the donors. In a later analysis, around 17,000 TCR beta sequences were associated with specific HLA alleles at a false discovery rate of 0.05. A later genetic analysis associated a missense DCLRE1C variant with V-gene and J-gene trimming of TCR beta chains, and an independent cohort replicated the association. Cytomegalovirus status was reported to be diagnosed by the classifier with high specificity and sensitivity in both the original and validation cohorts. Assigning TCR associations to individual alleles was difficult when HLA alleles, especially DR and DQ, strongly co-occurred. Because HLA typing was missing for some donors at each locus, association tests included only the typed subset. In a later analysis, most CMV-associated TCR beta chains were found to appear HLA-restricted, with HLA associations seemingly driven largely by CMV exposure. A later analysis reported that several top co-occurrence clusters appeared linked to parvovirus B19, influenza, CMV and Epstein-Barr virus. Linkage disequilibrium might explain the correlated functional status among segregating V segments, but an unknown experimental factor could not be ruled out. The sequencing pipeline was judged likely to have produced a cluster of highly shared sequence variants as a technical artifact. The only immune exposure information available for the cohort was CMV serostatus. The cohort was sequenced for TCR beta chains only, and without alpha or paired-chain data the features that could be detected were limited. A further reported finding was that TCR beta sequences accurately predicted the HLA-A and HLA-B alleles for most subjects in the first cohort.

This clone was observed a few times. The antigen this receptor binds is unknown. Per-base qualities were not stored, and no clone one base away is much larger. Trimming at the junction amounts to 1 base on V and 4 bases on J, and the germline ends lie 13 bases apart. The CDR3 sequence holds 15 residues, the cysteine and phenylalanine included. The read is trimmed to its CDR3 DNA, 45 bases read in frame from base 1. The CDR1 and CDR2 encoded by the germline V gene are MGHRA and YSYEKL. The cohort consisted of approximately 690 healthy bone marrow donors. At the time of sampling, all cohort members were nominally healthy, though unrecorded immune exposures were likely present. The donor tested CMV seronegative and was one of the 352 seronegative cohort members. A peripheral blood sample was provided by each donor, and peripheral blood mononuclear cells were used for TCR beta sequencing. The Qiagen DNeasy Blood Extraction Kit was used to extract genomic DNA from the blood cell samples.

The method behind the library was the immunoSEQ multiplex PCR assay. For the multiplex PCR, a mixture combining 60 forward primers for TCR Vbeta segments and 13 reverse primers for TCR Jbeta segments was used. The CDR3 region of rearranged TCR beta genes was amplified from genomic DNA with a multiplex PCR assay. On the Illumina HiSeq System, the amplified TCR beta libraries were sequenced as 87-base-pair reads. On the study's bioinformatics: A later analysis tallied roughly 78 million unique TCR beta chains across the approximately 670 repertoires, and around 12 million of those chains were shared by two or more donors. Raw reads were error-corrected and collapsed into unique sequences by a nearest-neighbor algorithm in which closely related sequences were merged to remove PCR and sequencing errors. Alignment of CDR3 sequences to IMGT reference sequences was used to assign V, D and J gene segments. For a sequence to be retained, at least a six-nucleotide match to both a V gene segment and a J gene segment was required. A rearrangement counted as productive if the CDR3 had no stop codons and remained in frame with V and J, and every other rearrangement counted as non-productive. CDR3 was defined according to IMGT convention as the region running from the second conserved V-encoded cysteine to the conserved J-encoded phenylalanine. In an earlier analysis of 587 of the donors, sequences lacking an unambiguous match to a single V gene segment were excluded. In an earlier analysis of several hundred of the donors, a V segment was called functional when productive rearrangements were above 56.7%, and segregating when the standard deviation between donors exceeded 5%. A statistical classification framework was built for diagnosing cytomegalovirus status from the catalog of TCR beta chain sequences. In a later analysis, TCR nucleotide sequences were compared against IMGT/GENE-DB human TR gene sequences so that V and J genes could be assigned. The TCRdist pipeline was used in a later analysis to assign CDR3 sequences and most-parsimonious VDJ recombination scenarios. In a later analysis, each TCR beta chain was defined by its CDR3 amino acid sequence together with its V-gene family, and reads without a unique V-gene family were excluded. In a later analysis, 500 to 700 highly shared, low-generation-probability nucleotide sequences were removed to address suspected cross-contamination and a sequencing artifact. In a later analysis, a clonal expansion index was calculated for each public chain from normalized within-repertoire ranks of inferred template counts. In a later analysis, generation probabilities were computed with a VDJ recombination model fitted to out-of-frame rearrangements, and the resulting probabilities were checked against IGoR. In a later analysis, hypergeometric tests were used to score TCR-TCR, TCR-HLA and TCR-CMV co-occurrence, with a repertoire-size bias correction applied to TCR pairs. To estimate false discovery rates, a later analysis permuted the HLA or CMV assignments 20 times. In a later analysis, co-occurring TCRs were grouped using DBSCAN, and TCRdist sequence similarity was added for clustering within HLA-allele-positive subsets. Repertoires with fewer than 30,000 or more than 120,000 public chains were left out of co-occurrence clustering, as were five repertoires with anomalous nucleotide sharing. Held by TCRdb, this immuneACCESS table contains in-frame sequences only and omits some clones. Under half of the omission traces to an unresolved V gene where checked; the cause of the rest is unknown. That table gives V, J and clone size, and the DNA gave D and trimming. This sample lists approximately 100,000 clones; around 71% were detected once. Roughly 0.79% of the sample lies in the top ten.

The specimen sequenced was PBMCs. This receptor was taken from a boy aged 5 to 17 in good health and CMV-seronegative. The chain is made from TRBV4-1 and TRBJ2-5, and possibly TRBD2, on 5 matching bases. The CDR3 protein: CASSQGRTGTETQYF. The base sequence is TGCGCCAGCAGCCAAGGTCGAACGGGAACAGAGACCCAGTACTTC.